Listed here is a single TCR beta chain. The antigen this receptor binds is unknown. No base quality information exists; no much larger clone differs at one position. The CDR3 regions of human TCRbeta chains were subjected to immunosequencing. As for the original processing: Repertoire TCRs were matched against a reference library of SARS-CoV-2-specific TCRs generated with the MIRA antigen-specificity platform. Breadth was defined as the fraction of unique TCRs that were SARS-CoV-2-associated. Depth was defined as the fraction of total T cells that were SARS-CoV-2-associated. Using the MIRA data, each spike-specific TCR was mapped to the spike region that the TCR reacts to and placed in a CD4 or CD8 class. Log10-transformed breadth and depth values were compared by one-way ANOVA with Sidak's multiple comparisons tests. This is the immuneACCESS table as TCRdb keeps it, with only in-frame sequences that have V and J called. A part of the clones is gone; compared with another copy, unresolved V genes explain less than half, and the rest is unexplained. Clone size and the V and J calls come from that table; the DNA yielded D and trimming. This sample is represented by about 140,000 clones; roughly nine tenths of them were singletons. The ten most abundant clones make up around 3% of the sample.

The label giving this sample's time point can be read as: baseline before first vaccination. The vaccinee samples were drawn from two UK trials, COV001 and COV002, one of which was a single-blind randomized controlled phase 2/3 trial testing AZD1222 (ChAdOx1 nCoV-19) in healthy adults. For TCRbeta chain sequencing, PBMC samples were collected from trial participants at day 0 and at day 28 after the second dose. CDR1 SGHAT and CDR2 FQNNGV are derived from the germline V gene. The CDR3 covers 17 residues, taking in both the cysteine and the phenylalanine. Only the CDR3 DNA is retained, 51 bases long and in frame from the first base. Trimming leaves V shorter by 5 bases and J shorter by 2 bases, with the junction holding 10 bases beyond the gene matches. The data were taken from a study of T cell responses to AZD1222 COVID-19 vaccine (dated by TCRdb to the early 2020s). With respect to the entire study: AZD1222 recipients given second doses at about 4 weeks or at about 12 weeks were pooled, since spike-specific TCR depth and breadth were not found to differ between the two schedules. TCR sequencing was performed for roughly 240 trial participants, of whom about 200 were given two doses of AZD1222 and around 25 were given two doses of MenACWY control vaccine. Trial participants were enrolled by age into subgroups of 18-55, 56-69 and 70-plus years, and about 150, 27 and 61 TCR-sequenced participants, respectively, were included in these subgroups.

Paper-wide results and their limitations: In the small 56-69-year group, the increase in depth fell short of significance, most likely because of low power. Reportedly, close to half of the unique spike-specific TCRs recognized epitopes lying outside the regions that are mutated in the B.1.351 and B.1.1.7 variants. Spike-specific TCR breadth and depth rose significantly after two AZD1222 doses compared with day 0 and with MenACWY recipients. Because no day 14 peak-response samples were available, the repertoires could be characterized only after the peak T cell response. Conclusions about previously exposed vaccinees are limited because only five to seven AZD1222 recipients were SARS-CoV-2 seropositive at baseline. Vaccine-associated CD4 TCRs spanned the whole spike protein, with dominant responses in regions 160-218 and 743-854. Participants were mostly white British and included more females than males, and it was suggested by the authors that clonal diversity may have been underestimated.

The source is an adult in good health. Recombination joined TRBV11-2 with TRBJ2-1; the junction holds 9 bases that match TRBD2. Sample: peripheral blood, taken on day 0 of AZD1222 vaccination. The CDR3 loop reads CASSEVRGRAPYNEQFF. The nucleotides are TGTGCCAGCAGCGAGGTTCGCGGGAGGGCCCCCTACAATGAGCAGTTCTTC.